The 20 T cell receptor beta chains listed next were all sequenced from one sample in a study of regulatory T cells in long-lasting Graves disease. Libraries of TCR beta came from iRepertoire HTBI primers plus Arm-PCR of CDR3 regions. In TCRdb, the multiplex PCR reads were re-called with MiXCR into one record per CDR3 protein. The sample lists roughly 350,000 distinct CDR3 sequences, 16% occurring once. Time point in this sample: newly diagnosed GD, antithyroid drugs for less than 3 months. Isolated PBMC RNA provided the starting material for the TCR library. These same data were also listed under a study on T cells in Graves' hyperthyroidism and ophthalmopathy.

The input for sequencing was peripheral blood mononuclear cells (PBMCs), taken at new diagnosis, from a patient treated with antithyroid drugs. The receptors derive from a middle-aged man with Graves disease.

This clonotype was counted at least ten times. The rearrangement joins TRBV5-1 to TRBJ2-1, with 7 bases that match TRBD2. The CDR3 is 14 residues long. Germline assignment: CDR1 SGHRS and CDR2 YFSETQ. The ends lost 5 bases at V and 3 bases at J; junction bases unmatched: 5. The CDR3 here is CASRGGSDYNEQFF. CDR3 coding DNA: TGCGCCAGCAGGGGGGGGTCCGACTACAATGAGCAGTTCTTC.

This clonotype has more than one count but fewer than ten. The chain recombines TRBV2 with TRBJ1-3, with D hard to call. Germline V gene data show CDR1 as SNHLY and CDR2 as FYNNEI. Trimming pared 6 bases from V and 0 bases from J, leaving 12 bases between. CDR3 length: 15 residues. The CDR3, as DNA: TGTGCCAGCAGCCTAACAAGACGCTCTGGAAACACCATATATTTT. Amino acid sequence: CASSLTRRSGNTIYF.

This clonotype was observed at least ten times. V is TRBV9 and J is TRBJ2-2; D unclear. The CDR3 contains 15 residues. Germline V gives CDR1 SGDLS, CDR2 YYNGEE. V shed 3 bases and J shed 0 bases, with 9 bases lying between them. CDR3 nucleotide sequence: TGTGCCAGCAGCGCCCCCCAGACGAACACCGGGGAGCTGTTTTTT. This codes for CASSAPQTNTGELFF.

V usage is TRBV6-2 or TRBV6-3 and J usage is TRBJ2-2; 10 bases are shared with TRBD2. The V and J ends lost 5 bases and 6 bases, in that order; junction bases with no gene match: 6. The germline V gene encodes CDR1 MNHEY and CDR2 SVGEGT. The CDR3 consists of 15 residues. The CDR3 bases are TGTGCCAGCAGTGAAAGCGGGGGGGGGGCCGGGGAGCTGTTTTTT. It codes for CASSESGGGAGELFF.

CDR3 loop: CASSSPGNQPQHF. The CDR3, as DNA: TGTGCCAGCAGCTCCCCCGGCAATCAGCCCCAGCATTTT. This sequence joins TRBV11-2 and TRBJ1-5; D is unclear. This CDR3 is 13 amino acids long. Germline V gene lookup returns CDR1 SGHAT and CDR2 FQNNGV. Between the trimmed V and J ends, which lost 4 bases and 2 bases, there was a span of 6 bases. Based on the CDR3 plus reference TRBV11-2 and TRBJ1-5, the full variable domain is EAGVAQSPRYKIIEKRQSVAFWCNPISGHATLYWYQQILGQGPKLLIQFQNNGVVDDSQLPKDRFSAERLKGVDSTLKIQPAKLEDSAVYLCASSSPGNQPQHFGDGTRLSIL.

The chain combines TRBV20-1 with TRBJ1-3; a weak D match, TRBD1 (5 bases). Between the trimmed V and J ends, which lost 0 bases and 2 bases, there was a span of 14 bases. The CDR3 length is 16 residues. Germline-derived CDR1 and CDR2 are DFQATT and SNEGSKA (reference sequence). The CDR3 coding sequence is TGCAGTGCTAGAGAATGGGGCTTTCAACCTGGAAACACCATATATTTT. Translating gives CSAREWGFQPGNTIYF.

Ten or more counts support this clonotype. This chain connects TRBV7-3 to TRBJ2-3; TRBD1 agrees at 7 bases. From germline, CDR1 is SGHTA and CDR2 FQGTGA. The trim removed 5 bases at V and 4 bases at J, leaving 3 bases unmatched. The CDR3 has 13 residues. The CDR3 nucleotides are TGTGCCAGCAGCACCGGACAGGCAGATACGCAGTATTTT. Protein: CASSTGQADTQYF. Full variable domain (remainder filled in from reference TRBV7-3 and TRBJ2-3): GAGVSQTPSNKVTEKGKYVELRCDPISGHTALYWYRQSLGQGPEFLIYFQGTGAADDSGLPNDRFFAVRPEGSVSTLKIQRTERGDSAVYLCASSTGQADTQYFGPGTRLTVL.

This clonotype was found a few times. A read error is possible here, since a much larger clone lies one base away. J is TRBJ2-7 and V is TRBV6-4; 7 bases are a match to TRBD1. The CDR3 has 14 residues. Germline trimming cut 5 bases from V and 2 bases from J; bases unmatched to any gene: 6. Germline values: CDR1 MRHNA, CDR2 SNTAGT. CDR3 sequence (DNA): TGTGCCAGCAGTCCAACAGGGGACCCCTACGAGCAGTACTTC. Translation: CASSPTGDPYEQYF.

This clonotype was observed a few times. The rearrangement joins TRBV18 to TRBJ2-1, with TRBD2 matching over 10 bases. TRBJ2-5 explains the end of the DNA better; the J call may be wrong. CDR1 is KGHSH, CDR2 LQKENI, per germline. CDR3 length: 16 residues. CDR3 bases: TGTGCCAGCTCACCCCCCGGACTAGCGGAGGGGGTGACCCAGTACTTC. It yields the protein CASSPPGLAEGVTQYF.

This clonotype was seen many times. The chain recombines TRBV6-9 with TRBJ2-7; 9 nucleotides align to TRBD1. V lost 6 bases and J lost 3; bases outside the gene matches: 6. In germline, CDR1 is MNHGY, CDR2 SVAAGI. The CDR3 is 14 residues long. This CDR3 reads CASSSGTGLYEQYF. The CDR3 region has the DNA TGTGCCAGCAGCTCCGGGACAGGGCTCTACGAGCAGTACTTC.

This clonotype was detected many times. V gene TRBV7-8 combines with J gene TRBJ2-5; the D is unclear. Trimming left V 3 bases short and J 5 bases short, with 19 bases between. CDR1 is SGHVS and CDR2 is FQNEAQ in the germline V gene. The CDR3 covers 16 residues. The DNA for the CDR3 is TGTGCCAGCAGCTTGCGCACATACTTCACGGCGGAGACCCAGTACTTC. This encodes CASSLRTYFTAETQYF.

This clonotype has a handful of counts. V usage is TRBV7-9 and J usage is TRBJ2-7, with a tentative D call TRBD2 (6 bases). The ends were cut back, 5 bases at V and 5 bases at J, with 16 bases in the middle. This CDR3 is built from 14 residues. Germline V lookup: CDR1 SEHNR, CDR2 FQNEAQ (reference sequence). The CDR3 coding sequence is TGTGCCAGCAGCCCCGGCGCGGGATTGGACGAGCAGTACTTC. Protein: CASSPGAGLDEQYF.

This clonotype was seen ten or more times. The chain joins TRBV2 to TRBJ1-5, with 8 positions matching TRBD1. The CDR3 is 13 amino acids. J gave up 11 bases and V 3 bases, and 6 bases lay outside the gene matches. Germline lookup yields CDR1 SNHLY and CDR2 FYNNEI. The CDR3 bases are TGTGCCAGCAGTGATTCGGACAGGGCGTCCCAGCATTTT. This gives the protein CASSDSDRASQHF.

In its sample, this clonotype was seen many times. V is TRBV27 and J is TRBJ1-5; D is uncertain. The CDR3 extends over 14 amino acids. Trimming stripped 4 bases from V and 1 base from J, with 8 bases between. CDR1 and CDR2 from the germline V gene are MNHEY and SMNVEV (reference sequence). This chain's CDR3 is CASSSGSSNQPQHF. CDR3 nucleotides: TGTGCCAGCAGTTCCGGTAGCAGCAATCAGCCCCAGCATTTT.

This clonotype was seen at least ten times. The rearrangement uses TRBV24-1 and TRBJ2-6; D ambiguous. Trimming left V 4 bases short and J 0 bases short, with 12 bases between. Germline values: CDR1 KGHDR, CDR2 SFDVKD. The CDR3 has 17 residues. CDR3 sequence: CATSDPRPNSGANVLTF. In nucleotides, the CDR3 is TGTGCCACCAGTGACCCCAGACCGAACTCTGGGGCCAACGTCCTGACTTTC.

This clonotype occurred many times. The rearrangement links TRBV20-1 to TRBJ1-1; TRBD1 might be the D (5 bases). There are 14 residues in the CDR3. V shed 0 bases and J shed 3 bases, with 11 bases lying between them. Looked up from germline, CDR1 is DFQATT and CDR2 is SNEGSKA (reference sequence). DNA for the CDR3: TGCAGTGCTAGAGATGCAGGGTCGTACACTGAAGCTTTCTTT. This translates into CSARDAGSYTEAFF.

This clonotype was counted ten times or more. This chain connects TRBV9 to TRBJ1-1, with a possible D match to TRBD1 (6 bases). This CDR3 is built from 15 residues. V shed 0 bases and J shed 1 base, with 10 bases lying between them. CDR1 is SGDLS, CDR2 YYNGEE, per germline. The CDR3: CASSVAGHPNTEAFF. The CDR3 DNA is TGTGCCAGCAGCGTAGCGGGACACCCGAACACTGAAGCTTTCTTT.

The chain couples TRBV5-5 to TRBJ2-7; 9 positions agree with TRBD1. The germline V gene has CDR1 SGHKS and CDR2 YYEKEE (reference sequence). CDR3 length equals 15 residues. V lost 5 bases, J lost 2 bases, and 8 bases stayed unmatched. The CDR3 DNA reads TGTGCCAGCAGTTCGGACAGGGGCGTCACCTACGAGCAGTACTTC. Translation gives CASSSDRGVTYEQYF.

A word on this clonotype: This sequence may be a read error, since a much larger clone differs from it by one base. V and J are TRBV20-1 and TRBJ2-2; tentatively, D is TRBD1 (6 bases). CDR3 length: 12 amino acids. Trimming stripped 5 bases from V and 6 bases from J, with 10 bases between. The V gene's germline CDR1 is DFQATT and CDR2 SNEGSKA (reference sequence). The CDR3 DNA reads TGCAGTGCTGGTAGGGGGTCCGGGGAGCTGTTTTTT. Amino acid sequence: CSAGRGSGELFF.

This clonotype was counted many times. The chain combines TRBV6-6 with TRBJ2-3; TRBD1 matches 10 bases. The CDR3 contains 16 residues. V dropped 0 bases and J dropped 5; count of bases not matched to a gene: 5. From germline, CDR1 is MNHNY and CDR2 SVGAGI (reference sequence). The DNA of the CDR3 is TGTGCCAGCAGTTACTCGGGGACAGGGGTCGGAGATACGCAGTATTTT. Its protein product is CASSYSGTGVGDTQYF.